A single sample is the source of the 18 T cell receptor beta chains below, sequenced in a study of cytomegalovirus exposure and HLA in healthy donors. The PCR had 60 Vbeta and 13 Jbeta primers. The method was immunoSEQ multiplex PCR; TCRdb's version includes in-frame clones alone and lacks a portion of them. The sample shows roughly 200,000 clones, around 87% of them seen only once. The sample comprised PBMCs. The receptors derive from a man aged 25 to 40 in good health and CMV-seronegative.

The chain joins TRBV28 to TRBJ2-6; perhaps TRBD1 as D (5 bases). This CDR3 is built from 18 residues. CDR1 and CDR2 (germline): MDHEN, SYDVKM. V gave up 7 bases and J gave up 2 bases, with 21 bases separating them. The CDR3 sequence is CASKNWTPLRTGANVLTF. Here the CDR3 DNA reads TGTGCCAGCAAGAACTGGACACCCCTTCGAACTGGGGCCAACGTCCTGACTTTC.

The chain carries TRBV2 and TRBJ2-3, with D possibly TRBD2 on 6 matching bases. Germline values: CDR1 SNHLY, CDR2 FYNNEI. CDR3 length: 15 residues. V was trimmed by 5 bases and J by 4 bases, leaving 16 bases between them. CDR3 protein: CASSLAPGSADTQYF. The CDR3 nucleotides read TGTGCCAGCAGTTTGGCCCCCGGGAGCGCAGATACGCAGTATTTT.

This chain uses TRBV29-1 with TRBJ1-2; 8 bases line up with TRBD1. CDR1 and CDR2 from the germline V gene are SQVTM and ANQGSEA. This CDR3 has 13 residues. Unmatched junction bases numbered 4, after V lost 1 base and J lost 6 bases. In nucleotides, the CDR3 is TGCAGCGTTGAAGGGGACAGGAGGGATGGCTACACCTTC. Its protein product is CSVEGDRRDGYTF.

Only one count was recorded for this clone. CDR3 protein: CASSPRTGGAYGYTF. The CDR3 region has the DNA TGTGCCAGCAGCCCTAGGACAGGGGGCGCCTATGGCTACACCTTC. The chain has TRBV7-2 and TRBJ1-2; 11 positions agree with TRBD1. The V gene's germline CDR1 is SGHTA and CDR2 FQGNSA. The CDR3 consists of 15 residues. V lost 5 bases, J lost 4 bases, and 6 bases stayed unmatched.

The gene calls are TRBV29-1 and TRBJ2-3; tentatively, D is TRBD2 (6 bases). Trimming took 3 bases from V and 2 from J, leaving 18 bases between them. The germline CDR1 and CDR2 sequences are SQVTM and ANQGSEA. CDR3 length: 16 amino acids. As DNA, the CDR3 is TGCAGCGTTGACCTCTCGGTGGGACTGGCCACAGATACGCAGTATTTT. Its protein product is CSVDLSVGLATDTQYF.

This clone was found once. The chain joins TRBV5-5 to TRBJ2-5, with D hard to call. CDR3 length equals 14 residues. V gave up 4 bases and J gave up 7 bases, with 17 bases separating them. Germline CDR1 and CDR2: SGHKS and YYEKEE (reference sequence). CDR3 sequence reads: CASSRVYEEWTQYF. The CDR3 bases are TGTGCCAGCAGCCGGGTATACGAGGAGTGGACCCAGTACTTC.

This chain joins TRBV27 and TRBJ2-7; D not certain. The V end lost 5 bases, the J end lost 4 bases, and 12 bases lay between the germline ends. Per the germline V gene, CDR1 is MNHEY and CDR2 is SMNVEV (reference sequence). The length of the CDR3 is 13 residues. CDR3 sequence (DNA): TGTGCCAGCAGTACGGGTCGGGTTTACGAGCAGTACTTC. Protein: CASSTGRVYEQYF.

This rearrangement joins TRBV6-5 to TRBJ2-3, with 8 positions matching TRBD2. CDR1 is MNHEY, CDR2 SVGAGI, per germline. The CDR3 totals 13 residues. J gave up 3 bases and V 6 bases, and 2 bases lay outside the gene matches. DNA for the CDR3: TGTGCCAGCAGGGCGGGAGGTACAGATACGCAGTATTTT. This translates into CASRAGGTDTQYF.

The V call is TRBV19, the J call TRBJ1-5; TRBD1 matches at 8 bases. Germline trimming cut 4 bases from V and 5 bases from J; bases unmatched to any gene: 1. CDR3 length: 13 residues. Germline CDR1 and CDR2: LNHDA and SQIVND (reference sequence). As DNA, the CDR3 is TGTGCCAGTAGTACAGGGGGCTATCAGCCCCAGCATTTT. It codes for CASSTGGYQPQHF. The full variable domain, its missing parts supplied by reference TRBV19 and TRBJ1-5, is DGGITQSPKYLFRKEGQNVTLSCEQNLNHDAMYWYRQDPGQGLRLIYYSQIVNDFQKGDIAEGYSVSREKKESFPLTVTSAQKNPTAFYLCASSTGGYQPQHFGDGTRLSIL.

CDR3 in amino acids: CASSLWTGGSNQPQHF. The CDR3 bases are TGTGCCAGCAGTTTATGGACAGGAGGTAGCAATCAGCCCCAGCATTTT. This chain uses TRBV28 with TRBJ1-5; perhaps TRBD1 as D (6 bases). The CDR3 is 16 residues long. Looked up from germline, CDR1 is MDHEN and CDR2 is SYDVKM. V lost 0 bases and J lost 0, with 9 bases in between.

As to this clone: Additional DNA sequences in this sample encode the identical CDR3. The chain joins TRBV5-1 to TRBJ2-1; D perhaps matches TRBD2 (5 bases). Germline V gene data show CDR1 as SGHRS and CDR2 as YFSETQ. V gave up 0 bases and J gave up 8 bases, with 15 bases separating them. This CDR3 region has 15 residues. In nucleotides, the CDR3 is TGCGCCAGCAGCTTGGCCCTAGCAGGAGTCGATGAGCAGTTCTTC. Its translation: CASSLALAGVDEQFF.

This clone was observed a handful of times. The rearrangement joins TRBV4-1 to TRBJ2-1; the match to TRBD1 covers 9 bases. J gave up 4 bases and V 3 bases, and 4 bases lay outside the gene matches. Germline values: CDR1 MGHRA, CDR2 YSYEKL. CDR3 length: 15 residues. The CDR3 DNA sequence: TGCGCCAGCAGCCAGACGGGACAGGGTTACAATGAGCAGTTCTTC. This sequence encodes CASSQTGQGYNEQFF.

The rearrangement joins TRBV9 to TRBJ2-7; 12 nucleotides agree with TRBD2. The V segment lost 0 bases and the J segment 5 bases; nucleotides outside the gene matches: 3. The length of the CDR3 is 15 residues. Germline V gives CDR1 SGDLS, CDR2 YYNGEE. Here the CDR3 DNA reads TGTGCCAGCAGCGTAGGGGGACTAGCGGGCGACGAGCAGTACTTC. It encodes CASSVGGLAGDEQYF.

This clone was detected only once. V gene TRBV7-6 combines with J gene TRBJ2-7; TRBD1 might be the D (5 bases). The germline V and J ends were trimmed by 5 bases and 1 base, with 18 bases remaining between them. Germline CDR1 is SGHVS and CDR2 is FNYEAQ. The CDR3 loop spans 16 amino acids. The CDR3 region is CASSQGAGYNSYEQYF. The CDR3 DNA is TGTGCCAGCAGCCAAGGGGCAGGGTACAATTCCTACGAGCAGTACTTC.

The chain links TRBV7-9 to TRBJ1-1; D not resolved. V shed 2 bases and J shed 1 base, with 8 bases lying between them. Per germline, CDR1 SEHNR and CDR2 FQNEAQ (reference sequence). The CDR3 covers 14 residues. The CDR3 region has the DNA TGTGCCAGCAGCTTACCGGGAGCGAACACTGAAGCTTTCTTT. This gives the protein CASSLPGANTEAFF.

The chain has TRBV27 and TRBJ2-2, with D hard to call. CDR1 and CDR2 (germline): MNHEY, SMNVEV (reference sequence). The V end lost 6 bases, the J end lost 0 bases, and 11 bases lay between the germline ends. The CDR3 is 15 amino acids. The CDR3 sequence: CASRRFTANTGELFF. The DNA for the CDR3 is TGTGCCAGCAGACGCTTTACTGCGAACACCGGGGAGCTGTTTTTT.

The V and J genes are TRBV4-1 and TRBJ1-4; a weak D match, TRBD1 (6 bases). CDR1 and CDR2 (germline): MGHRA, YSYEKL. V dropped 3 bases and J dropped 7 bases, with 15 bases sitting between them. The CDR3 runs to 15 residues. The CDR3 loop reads CASSQPGGRVEKLFF. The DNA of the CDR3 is TGCGCCAGCAGCCAGCCGGGGGGGCGGGTTGAAAAACTGTTTTTT.

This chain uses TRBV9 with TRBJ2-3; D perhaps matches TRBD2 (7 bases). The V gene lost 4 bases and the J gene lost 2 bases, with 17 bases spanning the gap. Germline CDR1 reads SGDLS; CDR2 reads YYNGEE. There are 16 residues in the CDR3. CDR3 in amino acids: CASSRPGGVITDTQYF. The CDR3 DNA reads TGTGCCAGCAGCAGACCGGGGGGCGTTATCACAGATACGCAGTATTTT.